The TCR beta chain under discussion was sequenced for a study of spatial heterogeneity in lung cancer. Study as a whole: In cases with available follow-up PBMC samples, these were sequenced at a median of around 2 years after resection. The count of detected beta-chain sequences consistently exceeded that of alpha-chain sequences.

Germline CDR1 is DFQATT and CDR2 is SNEGSKA (reference sequence). Germline trimming cut 6 bases from V and 3 bases from J; bases unmatched to any gene: 11. CDR3 length: 15 residues. Time point indicated: blood at routine non-recurrence follow-up after resection. This clonotype was counted at least ten times. TCRdb independently ran MiXCR on the 5' RACE reads; one entry per CDR3 protein. The sample lists 15,000 to 20,000 distinct CDR3 sequences, about 8.9% occurring once. This receptor was identified in a male donor with early-stage non-small cell lung cancer. The source was PBMCs, collected at follow-up. The rearrangement links TRBV20-1 to TRBJ2-1; 7 bases line up with TRBD2. This CDR3 reads CSATTSHGFYNEQFF. CDR3 nucleotides: TGCAGTGCGACGACTAGCCATGGGTTCTACAATGAGCAGTTCTTC.